This T cell receptor (beta chain) was recovered during a study of blood T cell repertoires in COVID-19. Study information: Samples of COVID-19 (acute and convalescent) were obtained from the United States, Italy and Spain. Sample material is recorded as cDNA or gDNA derived from T cells, B-cell-depleted T cells, or PBMCs.

This CDR3 has 14 residues. Per the germline V gene, CDR1 is SGHNT and CDR2 is YYREEE (reference sequence). V dropped 3 bases and J dropped 8 bases, with 14 bases sitting between them. Per the authors' pipeline: Researchers report that nucleated cell counts were estimated from reference gene primer amplification. Profiled with immunoSEQ multiplex PCR; TCRdb holds only in-frame clones, not every one. The DNA gave D and trimming, while V, J and clone size come from that table. Found here are about 70,000 clones, about 86% of them singletons; the top ten hold under 1.5%. The chain is built from TRBV5-4 and TRBJ1-4; D is possibly TRBD1 (5 bases). The sample taken for sequencing was peripheral blood. The source is a woman aged 60-70 years with acute or convalescent COVID-19. DNA of the CDR3: TGTGCCAGCAGCTCGGCGGACATAGGAGAAAAACTGTTTTTT. It translates to CASSSADIGEKLFF.